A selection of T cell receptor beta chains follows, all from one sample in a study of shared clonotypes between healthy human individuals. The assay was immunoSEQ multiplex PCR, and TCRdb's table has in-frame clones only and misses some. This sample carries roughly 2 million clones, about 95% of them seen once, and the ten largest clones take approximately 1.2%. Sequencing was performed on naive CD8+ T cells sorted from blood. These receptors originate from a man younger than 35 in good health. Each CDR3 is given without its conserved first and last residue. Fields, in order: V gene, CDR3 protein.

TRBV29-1,SVGGREYEQY
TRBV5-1,ASSFGGIAGGYNEQF
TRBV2,ASNSPRGGSNEQY
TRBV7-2,ASSLEGTGLGYT
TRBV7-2,ASSLSLHNEQF
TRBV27,ASSPYSSGSSYEQY
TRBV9,ASSPHGLPSDTQY
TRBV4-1,ASSPEAGATGEQY
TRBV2,ASSPLAGLSYEQY
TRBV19,ASSIAAGEVEQY
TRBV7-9,ASSDGTSGIGNEQF
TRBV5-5,ASSIERASVNEQY
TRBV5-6,ASSAYVNEQF
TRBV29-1,SVESGLGGEKLF
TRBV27,ASSLGTSNQPQH
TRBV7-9,ASSLAGVGEQY
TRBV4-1,ASSHPPGQLITDTQY
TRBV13,ASSFSGTGTTMGGYT
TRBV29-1,TYLGPGANTGELF
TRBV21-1,ASSKAPTGGAGNTIY
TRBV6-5,ASSYFSQSPVGYT
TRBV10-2,ASSESLRSEQY
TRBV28,ASSLFILSTEAF
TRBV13,ASSDRGQGDYEQY
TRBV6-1,ASSEDIGYEQY
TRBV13,ASSLRQGPNTEAF
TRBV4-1,ASSQITGELF
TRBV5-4,ASSFLGGYSPLH
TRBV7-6,ASSLVPLRENTGELF
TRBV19,ASSMDLASGIYEQY
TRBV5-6,ASSLGASRNTQY
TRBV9,ASSLGTGEAGPYGYT
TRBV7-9,ASSQTEGEAF
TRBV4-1,ASSQSPGGAAEAF
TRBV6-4,ASRKDSVAYEQY
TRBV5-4,ASSLSSSYNSPLH
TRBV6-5,ASSRRTTGNEQY
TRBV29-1,SVRRPAETQY
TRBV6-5,ASSSQGSTLDTQY
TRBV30,AWGEQGGPGELF
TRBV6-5,ASSVDTIQYNEQF
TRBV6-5,ASSTTGLNQPQH
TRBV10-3,AISDWQQGTDTQY
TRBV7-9,ANPAGGSNTGELF
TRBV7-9,ASSLRASSGHNEQF
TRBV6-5,ASSYYQGSAADTQY
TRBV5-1,ASSLDRFSYEQY